A single sample is the source of the 3 T cell receptor beta chains below, sequenced in a study of cytomegalovirus exposure and HLA in healthy donors. Primers: 60 Vbeta forward and 13 Jbeta reverse. Assay used: immunoSEQ multiplex PCR; TCRdb lists only in-frame clones, some missing. This table holds approximately 110,000 clones, more than 65% found once. The sequenced material came from PBMCs. Source of these receptors: a woman aged 40 to 49 in good health and CMV-seropositive.

As to this clone: The junction differs from germline at one of its ends, possibly a read error. V and J are TRBV28 and TRBJ1-1; 12 bases map to TRBD1. The V gene's germline CDR1 is MDHEN and CDR2 SYDVKM. The CDR3 has 15 amino acids. In DNA, the CDR3 is TGTGCCGGCAGGCCCACCGGGGGACAGGGGGCCTCGGCTTTCTTT. Translation gives CAGRPTGGQGASAFF. Full variable domain (missing parts from reference TRBV28 and TRBJ1-1): DVKVTQSSRYLVKRTGEKVFLECVQDMDHENMFWYRQDPGLGLRLIYFSYDVKMKEKGDIPEGYSVSREKKERFSLILESASTNQTSMYLCAGRPTGGQGASAFFGQGTRLTVV.

This clone was found many times. The V gene is TRBV5-1, the J gene TRBJ2-7, with 12 bases lining up with TRBD2. Per germline, CDR1 SGHRS and CDR2 YFSETQ. V was clipped by 4 bases and J by 5 bases; unmatched bases: 16. The CDR3 covers 18 residues. The CDR3 spells CASSATRRLAGARNEQYF. In DNA, the CDR3 is TGCGCCAGCAGCGCGACCCGGAGACTAGCGGGAGCTAGAAACGAGCAGTACTTC.

This sequence joins TRBV5-1 and TRBJ2-3, with 9 bases that match TRBD1. There are 13 residues in the CDR3. After removal of 3 bases from V and 12 bases from J, the junction contained 8 bases not matched to a gene. Germline-derived CDR1 and CDR2 are SGHRS and YFSETQ. The CDR3 DNA reads TGCGCCAGCAGCTGGGGACAGGGAAGAGCTCAGTATTTT. It encodes CASSWGQGRAQYF.